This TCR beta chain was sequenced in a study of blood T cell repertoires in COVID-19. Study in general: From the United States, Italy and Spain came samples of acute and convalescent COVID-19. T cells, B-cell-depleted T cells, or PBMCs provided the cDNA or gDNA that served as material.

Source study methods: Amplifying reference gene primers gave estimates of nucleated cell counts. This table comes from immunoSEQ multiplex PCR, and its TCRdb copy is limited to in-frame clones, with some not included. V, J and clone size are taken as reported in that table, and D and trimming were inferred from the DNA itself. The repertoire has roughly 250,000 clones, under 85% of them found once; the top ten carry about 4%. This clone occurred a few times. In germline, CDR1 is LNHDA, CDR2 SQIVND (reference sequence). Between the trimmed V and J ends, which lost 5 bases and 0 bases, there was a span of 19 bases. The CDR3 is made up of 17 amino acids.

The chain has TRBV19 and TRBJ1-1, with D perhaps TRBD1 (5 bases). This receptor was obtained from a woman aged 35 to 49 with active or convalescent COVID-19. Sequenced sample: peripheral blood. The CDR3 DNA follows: TGTGCCAGTAGTGCTCGCGGGGGTTCGATCATGAACACTGAAGCTTTCTTT. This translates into CASSARGGSIMNTEAFF.